This T cell receptor beta chain is from a study of T cell clonality in common variable immunodeficiency. The germline V gene encodes CDR1 MDHEN and CDR2 SYDVKM. The CDR3 has 13 amino acids. This clone occurred many times. Its specificity is not known. Read coverage stops 3 residues before the CDR3 terminus; the germline J gene supplies the remainder. Study results and caveats: Common variable immunodeficiency TCR beta sequences reportedly had fewer deletions and N-nucleotide insertions. CVID subjects shared fewer TCRbeta clones than healthy controls did. Patient heterogeneity in the CVID cohort limited correlations between repertoire features and clinical complications.

Sequencing was performed with immunoSEQ multiplex PCR; in TCRdb, only in-frame clones are kept and a portion is missing. The sample has some 38,000 clones, none seen only once. Sequenced sample: peripheral blood mononuclear cells. The sequence was collected from a person between 18 and 75 years old in good health. The chain combines TRBV28 with TRBJ1-2; TRBD1 matches at 8 bases. The CDR3 loop reads CASSSGTGSGYTF. Partial CDR3 DNA: TGTGCCAGCAGTTCCGGGACAGGTTCAGGC.